This note documents a single T cell receptor (beta chain) sequence. Its target is not known. With V trimmed by 6 bases and J by 5 bases, 11 bases remained unmatched. This CDR3 has 17 residues. From germline, CDR1 is MNHEY and CDR2 SMNVEV (reference sequence). In TCRdb, the RACE reads were re-called with MiXCR into one record per CDR3 protein. The sample yields under 130,000 distinct CDR3 sequences, 34% seen once. This sample was included in a study of human T cells and chemical hapten exposure. The overall study: Diphenylcyclopropenone, dosed weekly to the scalp, was given to patients throughout the approximately 23-week study. Findings of the study overall: Patch test score rose with PT1 expanded TCRs, significant at 8, 16, 32, not 4. TCRs above 1 in 1000 frequency stayed constant with DPC sensitization.

Time point specified: patch test 3, about 24 weeks after DPC sensitization. Treatment denoted: therapeutic diphenylcyclopropenone sensitization with weekly scalp DPC. Each donor was an alopecia patient between 18 and 70 years of age who qualified for DPC. The source was whole blood, collected in connection with sensitization to the hapten diphenylcyclopropenone (DPC). This sequence joins TRBV27 and TRBJ2-3; 13 positions match TRBD2. The receptor's source is a man aged 35-49 years with alopecia areata. Some clones in this sample may be carry-over from other donors' samples. CDR3 sequence reads: CASSKRTSGSSGDTQYF. CDR3 coding DNA: TGTGCCAGCAGCAAACGGACTAGCGGGAGTTCGGGAGATACGCAGTATTTT.